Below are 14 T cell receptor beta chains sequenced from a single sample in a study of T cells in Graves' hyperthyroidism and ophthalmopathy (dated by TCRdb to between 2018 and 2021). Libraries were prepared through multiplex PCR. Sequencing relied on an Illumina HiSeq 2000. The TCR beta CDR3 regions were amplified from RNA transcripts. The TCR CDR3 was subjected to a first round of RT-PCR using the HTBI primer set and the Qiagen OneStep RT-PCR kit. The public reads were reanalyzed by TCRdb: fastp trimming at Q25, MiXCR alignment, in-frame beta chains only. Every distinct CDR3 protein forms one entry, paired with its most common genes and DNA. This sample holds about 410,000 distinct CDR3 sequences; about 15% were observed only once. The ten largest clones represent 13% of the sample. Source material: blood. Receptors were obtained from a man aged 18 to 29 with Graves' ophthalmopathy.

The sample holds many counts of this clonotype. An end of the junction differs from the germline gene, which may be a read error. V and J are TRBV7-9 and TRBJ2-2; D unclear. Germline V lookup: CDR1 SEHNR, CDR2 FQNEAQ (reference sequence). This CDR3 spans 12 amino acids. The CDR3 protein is CANSRNTGELFF. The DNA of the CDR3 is TGTGCCAACAGCAGGAACACCGGGGAGCTGTTTTTT.

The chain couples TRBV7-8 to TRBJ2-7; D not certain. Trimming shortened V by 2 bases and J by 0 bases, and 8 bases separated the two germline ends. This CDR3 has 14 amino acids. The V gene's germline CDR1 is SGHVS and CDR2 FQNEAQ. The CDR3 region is CASSLFVSSYEQYF. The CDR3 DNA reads TGTGCCAGCAGCTTATTCGTCTCCTCCTACGAGCAGTACTTC.

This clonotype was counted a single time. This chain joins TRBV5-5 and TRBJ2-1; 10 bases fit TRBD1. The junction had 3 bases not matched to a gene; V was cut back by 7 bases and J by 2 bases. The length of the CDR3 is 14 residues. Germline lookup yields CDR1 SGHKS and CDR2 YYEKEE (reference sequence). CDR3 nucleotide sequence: TGTGCCAGCGCCGGGACAGGGGCCTACAATGAGCAGTTCTTC. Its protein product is CASAGTGAYNEQFF.

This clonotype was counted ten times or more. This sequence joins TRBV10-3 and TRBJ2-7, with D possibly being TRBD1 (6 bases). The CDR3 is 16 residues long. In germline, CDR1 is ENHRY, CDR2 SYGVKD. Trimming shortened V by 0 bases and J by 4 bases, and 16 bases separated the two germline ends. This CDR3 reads CAISESITGKWYEQYF. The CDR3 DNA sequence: TGTGCCATCAGTGAGTCTATAACAGGGAAGTGGTACGAGCAGTACTTC.

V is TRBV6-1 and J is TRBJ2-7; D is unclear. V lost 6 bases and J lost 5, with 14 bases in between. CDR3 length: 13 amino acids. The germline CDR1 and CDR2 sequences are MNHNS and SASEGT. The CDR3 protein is CASSPDPSHEQYF. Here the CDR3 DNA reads TGTGCCAGCAGCCCGGACCCGTCACACGAGCAGTACTTC.

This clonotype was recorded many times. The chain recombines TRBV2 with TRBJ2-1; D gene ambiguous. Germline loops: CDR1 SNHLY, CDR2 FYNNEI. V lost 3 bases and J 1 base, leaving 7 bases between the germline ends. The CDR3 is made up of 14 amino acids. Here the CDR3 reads CASSDVGSYNEQFF. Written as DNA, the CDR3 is TGTGCCAGCAGTGACGTGGGGTCCTACAATGAGCAGTTCTTC.

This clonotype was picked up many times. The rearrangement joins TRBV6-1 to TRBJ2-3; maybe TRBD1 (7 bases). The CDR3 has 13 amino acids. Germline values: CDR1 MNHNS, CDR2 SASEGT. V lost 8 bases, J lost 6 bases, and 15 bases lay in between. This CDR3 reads CASQLQGGDTQYF. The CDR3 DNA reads TGTGCCAGCCAGTTGCAGGGGGGTGATACGCAGTATTTT.

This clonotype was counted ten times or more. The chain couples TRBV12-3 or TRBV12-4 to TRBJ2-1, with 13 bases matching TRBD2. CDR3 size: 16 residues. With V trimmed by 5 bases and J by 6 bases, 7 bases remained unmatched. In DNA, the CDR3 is TGTGCCAGCAGTGGGTGGACTAGCGGGGGAGGCAATGAGCAGTTCTTC. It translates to CASSGWTSGGGNEQFF.

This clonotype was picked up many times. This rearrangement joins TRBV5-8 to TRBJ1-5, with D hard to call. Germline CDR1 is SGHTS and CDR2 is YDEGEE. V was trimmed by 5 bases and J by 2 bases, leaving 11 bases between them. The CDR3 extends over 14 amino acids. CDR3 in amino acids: CASSSSAGNQPQHF. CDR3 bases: TGTGCCAGCAGTTCCTCGGCCGGCAATCAGCCCCAGCATTTT.

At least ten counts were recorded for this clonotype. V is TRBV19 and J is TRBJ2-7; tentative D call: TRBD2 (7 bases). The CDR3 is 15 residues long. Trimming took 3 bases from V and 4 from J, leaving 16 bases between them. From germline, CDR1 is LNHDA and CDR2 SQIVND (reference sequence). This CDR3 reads CASSIGGAPLYEQYF. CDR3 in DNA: TGTGCCAGTAGTATTGGGGGGGCTCCCCTTTACGAGCAGTACTTC.

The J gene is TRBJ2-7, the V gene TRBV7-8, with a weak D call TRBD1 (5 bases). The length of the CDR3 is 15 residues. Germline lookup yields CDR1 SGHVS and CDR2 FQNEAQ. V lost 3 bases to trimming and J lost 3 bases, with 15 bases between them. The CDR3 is CASSFRASHFYEQYF. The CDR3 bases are TGTGCCAGCAGCTTCAGGGCCTCTCACTTCTACGAGCAGTACTTC.

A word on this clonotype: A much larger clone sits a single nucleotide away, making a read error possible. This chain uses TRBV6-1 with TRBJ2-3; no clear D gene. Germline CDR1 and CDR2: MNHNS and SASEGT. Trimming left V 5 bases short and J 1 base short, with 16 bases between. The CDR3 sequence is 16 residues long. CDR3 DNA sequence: TGTGCCAGCAGTCTAATCCGCCGCGAACGCACAGATACGCAGTATTTT. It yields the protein CASSLIRRERTDTQYF.

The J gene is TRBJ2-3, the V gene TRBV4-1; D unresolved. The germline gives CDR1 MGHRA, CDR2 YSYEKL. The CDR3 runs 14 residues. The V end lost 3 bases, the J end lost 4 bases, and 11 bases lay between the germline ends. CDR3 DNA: TGCGCCAGCAGCCAGCGGCTAGGCGCAGATACGCAGTATTTT. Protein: CASSQRLGADTQYF.

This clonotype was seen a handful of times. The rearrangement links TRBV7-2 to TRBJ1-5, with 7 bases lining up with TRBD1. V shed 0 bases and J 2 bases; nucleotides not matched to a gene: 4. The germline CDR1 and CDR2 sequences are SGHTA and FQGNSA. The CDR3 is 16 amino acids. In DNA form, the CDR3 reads TGTGCCAGCAGCTTAGCTGGCAGGGGGGGCAATCAGCCCCAGCATTTT. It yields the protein CASSLAGRGGNQPQHF. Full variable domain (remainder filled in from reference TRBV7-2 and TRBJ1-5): GAGVSQSPSNKVTEKGKDVELRCDPISGHTALYWYRQSLGQGLEFLIYFQGNSAPDKSGLPSDRFSAERTGGSVSTLTIQRTQQEDSAVYLCASSLAGRGGNQPQHFGDGTRLSIL.